Listed below are T cell receptor beta chains from one sample, sequenced in a study of T cells after yellow fever vaccination. Each CDR3 protein gets one entry after TCRdb re-called the 5' RACE reads with MiXCR. This table holds 60,000 to 75,000 distinct CDR3 sequences, under 8% found once. Material: CD8+ T cells sorted from PBMCs, obtained around 45 days after the first yellow fever vaccination. The receptors here all came from a man between 18 and 35 years old who received the YFV17D yellow fever vaccine. CDR3s include the opening cysteine and the closing phenylalanine or tryptophan. D genes are given only for firm matches. Clone size, where shown, is once, few, many, or a class for clones that have expanded.

-	TRBV7-6	TRBJ2-1	18	few	CASSPRGGELSSYNEQFF	TGTGCCAGCAGCCCACGGGGTGGGGAACTGAGCTCCTACAATGAGCAGTTCTTC
TRBD1	TRBV12-3/TRBV12-4	TRBJ2-4	11	many	CASSLVGTEVF	TGTGCCAGCAGTTTAGTGGGGACAGAAGTCTTC
-	TRBV20-1	TRBJ2-1	14	many	CSARFPGGFNEQFF	TGCAGTGCTAGATTCCCGGGGGGCTTCAATGAGCAGTTCTTC
TRBD1	TRBV12-3/TRBV12-4	TRBJ1-2	14	many	CASSFVGTGGGYTF	TGTGCCAGCAGTTTCGTCGGGACAGGGGGCGGCTACACCTTC
-	TRBV5-1	TRBJ2-7	15	many	CASSLEGVEGHEQYF	TGCGCCAGCAGCTTGGAGGGGGTAGAGGGCCACGAGCAGTACTTC
TRBD1	TRBV6-1	TRBJ1-4	13	few	CATSTGGFEKLFF	TGTGCCACCTCGACAGGGGGATTTGAAAAACTGTTTTTT
-	TRBV5-1	TRBJ2-1	13	many	CASSLAGSNEQFF	TGCGCCAGCAGCTTGGCGGGGTCTAATGAGCAGTTCTTC
TRBD1	TRBV3-1	TRBJ1-6	16	-	CASSQLGTGGNSPLHF	TGTGCCAGCAGCCAGCTTGGGACAGGGGGTAATTCACCCCTCCACTTT
-	TRBV12-3/TRBV12-4	TRBJ2-7	16	-	CASSLFPPAQAYEQYF	TGTGCCAGCAGTTTATTCCCGCCAGCTCAAGCCTACGAGCAGTACTTC
TRBD2	TRBV4-3	TRBJ2-1	16	many	CASSQELAGSYNEQFF	TGCGCCAGCAGCCAAGAACTAGCGGGCTCCTACAATGAGCAGTTCTTC
TRBD1	TRBV12-3/TRBV12-4	TRBJ1-2	15	many	CASTALFRDRDGYTF	TGTGCCAGCACGGCCCTCTTCCGGGACAGGGATGGCTACACCTTC
-	TRBV5-1	TRBJ2-7	14	many	CASSSGSSSYEQYF	TGCGCCAGCAGCTCGGGATCAAGCTCCTACGAGCAGTACTTC
-	TRBV6-1	TRBJ2-4	16	-	CASGDRPGPAKNIQYF	TGTGCCAGCGGCGATAGACCGGGGCCAGCCAAAAACATTCAGTACTTC
-	TRBV7-2	TRBJ2-1	15	many	CASSFRSGSYNEQFF	TGTGCCAGCAGCTTTAGAAGCGGTTCCTACAATGAGCAGTTCTTC
-	TRBV7-2	TRBJ2-2	15	few	CASSFDRPYSGELFF	TGTGCCAGCAGCTTCGACAGACCCTATTCCGGGGAGCTGTTTTTT
-	TRBV29-1	TRBJ2-2	14	many	CSVDSAGIAGELFF	TGCAGCGTTGACAGTGCTGGAATCGCCGGGGAGCTGTTTTTT
-	TRBV10-3	TRBJ1-5	16	few	CAISDSLGGSNQPQHF	TGTGCCATCAGTGACTCCTTGGGAGGGAGCAATCAGCCCCAGCATTTT
-	TRBV5-1	TRBJ2-1	11	many	CASSLADEQFF	TGCGCCAGCAGCTTGGCGGACGAGCAGTTCTTC
-	TRBV12-3/TRBV12-4	TRBJ1-1	12	many	CASSFDMTEAFF	TGTGCCAGCAGTTTTGATATGACTGAAGCTTTCTTT
-	TRBV7-9	TRBJ2-1	14	-	CASRTSNRANEQFF	TGTGCCAGCAGGACGTCAAACAGGGCCAATGAGCAGTTCTTC
-	TRBV7-2	TRBJ1-6	13	many	CASSPLHNSPLHF	TGTGCCAGCAGCCCTCTACATAATTCACCCCTCCACTTT
-	TRBV7-9	TRBJ1-2	12	many	CASSLYQGGYTF	TGTGCCAGCAGCCTCTATCAGGGGGGCTACACCTTC
-	TRBV2	TRBJ2-6	17	few	CASSEGTPVGGANVLTF	TGTGCCAGCAGTGAAGGTACCCCAGTAGGGGGGGCCAACGTCCTGACTTTC
-	TRBV10-3	TRBJ1-1	14	-	CAISEDRKNTEAFF	TGTGCCATCAGTGAGGACAGGAAGAACACTGAAGCTTTCTTT
-	TRBV7-9	TRBJ2-7	13	many	CASSLHPAYEQYF	TGTGCCAGCAGCCTCCACCCAGCCTACGAGCAGTACTTC
-	TRBV5-6	TRBJ2-3	15	few	CASSFRQRITDTQYF	TGTGCCAGCAGCTTTAGACAGAGGATCACAGATACGCAGTATTTT
TRBD1	TRBV12-3/TRBV12-4	TRBJ1-4	15	few	CASSNTGGRREKLFF	TGTGCCAGCAGTAATACAGGGGGTAGACGTGAAAAACTGTTTTTT
TRBD1	TRBV4-2	TRBJ2-1	15	many	CASLPGQGAFNEQFF	TGTGCCAGCCTTCCGGGACAGGGGGCATTCAATGAGCAGTTCTTC
-	TRBV5-1	TRBJ1-2	15	few	CASSLGTFDNYGYTF	TGCGCCAGCAGCTTGGGCACTTTCGACAACTATGGCTACACCTTC
-	TRBV5-1	TRBJ1-1	15	many	CASSFESGLNTEAFF	TGCGCCAGCAGCTTCGAATCCGGACTGAACACTGAAGCTTTCTTT
-	TRBV15	TRBJ2-6	15	many	CATSLGRSGANVLTF	TGTGCCACCAGCTTAGGACGCTCTGGGGCCAACGTCCTGACTTTC
TRBD1	TRBV20-1	TRBJ2-5	16	many	CSAGAFGQGLWETQYF	TGCAGTGCTGGGGCGTTCGGACAGGGGCTTTGGGAGACCCAGTACTTC
-	TRBV12-3/TRBV12-4	TRBJ2-1	12	many	CASTSLYDEQFF	TGTGCCAGCACAAGCCTGTACGATGAGCAGTTCTTC
-	TRBV5-4	TRBJ2-2	10	many	CASSFGGLFF	TGTGCCAGCAGCTTTGGGGGGCTGTTTTTT
TRBD2	TRBV12-3/TRBV12-4	TRBJ2-5	15	many	CASSGLAGDQETQYF	TGTGCCAGCAGTGGACTAGCGGGCGACCAAGAGACCCAGTACTTC
TRBD1	TRBV4-1	TRBJ1-2	17	many	CASSYRQGIVSNYGYTF	TGCGCCAGCAGCTACCGACAGGGGATTGTTTCCAACTATGGCTACACCTTC
-	TRBV29-1	TRBJ1-1	11	many	CSVESNTEAFF	TGCAGCGTTGAGTCAAACACTGAAGCTTTCTTT
-	TRBV19	TRBJ2-5	16	few	CASSISGGQYQETQYF	TGTGCCAGTAGTATCAGCGGGGGACAGTACCAAGAGACCCAGTACTTC
-	TRBV12-3/TRBV12-4	TRBJ2-2	15	many	CASSLLGANTGELFF	TGTGCCAGCAGTTTACTCGGCGCGAACACCGGGGAGCTGTTTTTT
TRBD2	TRBV14	TRBJ2-3	20	-	CASRPWASGEKSYRTDTQYF	TGTGCCAGCAGACCTTGGGCTAGCGGGGAAAAGAGCTACCGCACAGATACGCAGTATTTT
-	TRBV5-1	TRBJ1-1	15	-	CASSFQQELNTEAFF	TGCGCCAGCAGCTTCCAACAGGAGCTGAACACTGAAGCTTTCTTT
-	TRBV6-2/TRBV6-3	TRBJ2-7	15	few	CASSSSGRPGYEQYF	TGTGCCAGCAGTTCCTCCGGGAGACCTGGGTACGAGCAGTACTTC
-	TRBV21-1	TRBJ2-7	12	many	CASSNRCYEQYF	TGTGCCAGCAGCAATAGGTGTTACGAGCAGTACTTC
-	TRBV7-6	TRBJ2-1	15	many	CASSSPGHDVNEQFF	TGTGCCAGCAGCTCCCCGGGACACGACGTCAATGAGCAGTTCTTC
-	TRBV20-1	TRBJ1-1	14	many	CSARDFSMNTEAFF	TGCAGTGCTAGAGATTTCAGCATGAACACTGAAGCTTTCTTT
-	TRBV5-1	TRBJ1-2	12	many	CASSLYENGYTF	TGCGCCAGCAGCTTGTATGAGAATGGCTACACCTTC
TRBD1	TRBV15	TRBJ2-5	15	many	CATSREGQSQETQYF	TGTGCCACCAGCAGAGAGGGACAGAGCCAAGAGACCCAGTACTTC
-	TRBV12-3/TRBV12-4	TRBJ1-4	16	many	CASSPGQVSTNEKLFF	TGTGCCAGCAGCCCGGGACAAGTCTCAACTAATGAAAAACTGTTTTTT
-	TRBV24-1	TRBJ1-1	12	many	CATSDGVAEAFF	TGTGCCACCAGTGATGGGGTGGCTGAAGCTTTCTTT
-	TRBV7-9	TRBJ2-7	12	many	CASSTLSYEQYF	TGTGCCAGCAGCACGTTGTCCTACGAGCAGTACTTC
-	TRBV6-5	TRBJ1-1	17	many	CASSYSRGPGPNTEAFF	TGTGCCAGCAGTTACTCGAGAGGACCAGGTCCCAACACTGAAGCTTTCTTT
-	TRBV19	TRBJ2-5	15	-	CASSMRGVLQETQYF	TGTGCCAGTAGTATGAGAGGGGTCCTCCAAGAGACCCAGTACTTC